The next 7 T cell receptor beta chains were all read from a single sample in a study of patients and donors after allogeneic stem cell transplantation. In TCRdb, the RT-PCR reads were re-called with MiXCR into one record per CDR3 protein. The table includes roughly 960,000 distinct CDR3 sequences, around 17% detected once. Source material: blood, either unsorted or a sorted T cell fraction (not recorded which). Source of these receptors: a human donor who was either an allogeneic HSCT recipient or a stem cell or donor lymphocyte infusion donor (not recorded which). It is not recorded whose cells these are; they may come from a transplant donor.

This clonotype was detected many times. The chain recombines TRBV29-1 with TRBJ2-1; a possible D gene is TRBD2 (6 bases). The germline V gene has CDR1 SQVTM and CDR2 ANQGSEA. The CDR3 is 16 amino acids. V lost 5 bases and J 9 bases, leaving 26 bases between the germline ends. The CDR3 bases are TGCAGCGTTCCCCCGGGTCTAGCGCCCCAGGTCGGTGAGCAGTTCTTC. This gives the protein CSVPPGLAPQVGEQFF.

This clonotype was observed a handful of times. The chain employs TRBV2 and TRBJ1-5; D is undetermined. From germline, CDR1 is SNHLY and CDR2 FYNNEI. Deletions cut 1 base from V and 2 bases from J, with 9 bases between. The CDR3 loop spans 15 amino acids. DNA of the CDR3: TGTGCCAGCAGTGAAGACGGAGTCGGCAATCAGCCCCAGCATTTT. It encodes CASSEDGVGNQPQHF.

This clonotype has at least ten counts. This chain links TRBV10-3 with TRBJ1-2, with a weak D call TRBD1 (5 bases). V was trimmed by 4 bases and J by 8 bases, leaving 11 bases between them. Germline V CDR1 and CDR2: ENHRY, SYGVKD. This CDR3 has 12 amino acids. CDR3 residues: CAISGGAGGYTF. The CDR3 coding sequence is TGTGCCATCAGTGGAGGGGCAGGCGGCTACACCTTC.

The gene calls are TRBV4-2 and TRBJ1-6; D may be TRBD1 (5 bases). Germline V lookup: CDR1 LGHNA, CDR2 YNFKEQ. This CDR3 region has 18 residues. Deletions cut 0 bases from V and 2 bases from J, with 14 bases between. The CDR3 nucleotides are TGTGCCAGCAGCCAAGATTTTCGGGGGAGAACCTATAATTCACCCCTCCACTTT. This encodes CASSQDFRGRTYNSPLHF.

Only a few counts were recorded for this clonotype. The genes are TRBV18 and TRBJ2-7; 7 positions agree with TRBD1. The CDR3 spans 15 residues. With V trimmed by 1 base and J by 2 bases, 5 bases remained unmatched. Germline V gives CDR1 KGHSH, CDR2 LQKENI. The CDR3 DNA reads TGTGCCAGCTCACCACGCTCGGGACAGACCTACGAGCAGTACTTC. Its protein is CASSPRSGQTYEQYF.

The sample holds a few counts of this clonotype. Here the CDR3 reads CASSDTRNTGELFF. The DNA for the CDR3 is TGTGCCAGCAGTGACACACGAAACACCGGGGAGCTGTTTTTT. The chain employs TRBV6-2 or TRBV6-3 and TRBJ2-2; no firm D call. The CDR3 totals 14 residues. CDR1 is MNHEY, CDR2 SVGEGT, per germline. V was shortened by 5 bases and J by 2 bases, with 9 bases between the two germline ends.

The chain employs TRBV5-1 and TRBJ2-7; 7 bases map to TRBD2. CDR1 SGHRS and CDR2 YFSETQ come from the germline V gene. V dropped 3 bases and J dropped 2; count of bases not matched to a gene: 17. The CDR3 length is 18 residues. The CDR3 DNA reads TGCGCCAGCAGCTCCCGCCTAGGTCGTCGGGAGGCCCCCTACGAGCAGTACTTC. Amino acids: CASSSRLGRREAPYEQYF.